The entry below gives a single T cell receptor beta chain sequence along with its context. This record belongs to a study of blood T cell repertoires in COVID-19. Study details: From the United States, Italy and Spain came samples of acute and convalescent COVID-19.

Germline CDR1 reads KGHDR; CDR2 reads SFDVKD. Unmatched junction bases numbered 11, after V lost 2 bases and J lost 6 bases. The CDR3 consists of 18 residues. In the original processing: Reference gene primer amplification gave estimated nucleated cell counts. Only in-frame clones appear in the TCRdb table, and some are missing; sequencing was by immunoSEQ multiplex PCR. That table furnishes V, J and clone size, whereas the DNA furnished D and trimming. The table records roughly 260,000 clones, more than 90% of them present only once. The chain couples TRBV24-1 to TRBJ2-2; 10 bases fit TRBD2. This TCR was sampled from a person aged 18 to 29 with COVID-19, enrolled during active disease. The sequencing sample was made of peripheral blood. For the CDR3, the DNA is TGTGCCACCAGTGATTCCGATATTCTAGCGGGAGATCCCGGGGAGCTGTTTTTT. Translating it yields CATSDSDILAGDPGELFF.